The following is a T cell receptor (beta chain) sequence with its context. This receptor's antigen is unknown. There are no base qualities to consult, and no much larger clone falls within one base. The data are from a study of regulatory T cells in long-lasting Graves disease (dated by TCRdb to 2020 to 2022). About the full investigation: Newly diagnosed Graves' disease patients had taken antithyroid drugs for less than 3 months. Patients with persistent Graves' disease were compared with patients with newly diagnosed Graves' disease using TCR sequencing and RNA sequencing of peripheral blood. The study was registered as a clinical trial and conducted in China. A total of around 35 samples underwent TCR sequencing, from about 13 patients with persistent Graves' disease and 20 patients with newly diagnosed Graves' disease.

Libraries were made using multiplex PCR. Instrument used: Illumina HiSeq 4000. CDR3 regions were amplified by Arm-PCR with iRepertoire HTBI primers to construct TCR beta libraries. Before sequencing, the PCR products went through gel purification. From the authors' description of their analysis: A total of some 65 TRBV and approximately 13 TRBJ segments were identified across samples and were used for gene usage analysis of CDR3 amino acid clonotypes. Filtered high-quality paired reads were merged into contigs using COPE and FqMerger. Contigs were aligned with BLAST to IMGT TRBV, TRBD and TRBJ reference genes, and CDR3 was defined per IMGT. Clonotypes above 0.1% frequency were classified as highly expanded clones. Shannon entropy was used to measure repertoire diversity, and the Gini coefficient was used to measure V-J evenness. A clonotype found in more than one individual was treated as public. The raw public data were reprocessed by TCRdb itself: fastp quality trimming at Q25, MiXCR clonotype calling, in-frame beta chains only. Duplicate CDR3 protein sequences are folded into a single record with the most common DNA and genes. TCRdb, not the authors, supplied the V and J calls. This sample is represented by 400,000 to 650,000 distinct CDR3 sequences; 15% to 20% of them were singletons. Of the sample, approximately 25% is held by the ten largest clones.

The full study reports these points: Sequencing and analysis were limited to the TCR beta chain. Peripheral blood alone was examined, since thyroid tissue, which constituted the primary lesion, could not be accessed. Compared with newly diagnosed patients, patients with persistent Graves' disease had lower TCR Shannon entropy and fewer highly expanded clones, which suggests clonal expansion. As a limitation, the authors acknowledged that the small sample size may reduce accuracy. Persistent patients shared more public clonotypes among themselves (around 3,000) than newly diagnosed patients did (over 900).

The sample's time point label is to be understood as: newly diagnosed GD, antithyroid drugs for less than 3 months. For both TCR sequencing and RNA sequencing, RNA was extracted from PBMCs using TRIzol. The diagnosis of Graves' disease followed American Thyroid Association guidelines. Patients were recruited from an endocrinology department in Xi'an, China. From each patient, approximately 10 milliliters of peripheral blood was collected into an EDTA anticoagulant tube. Ficoll Paque Plus density gradient separation was used to isolate PBMCs, and no further T cell sorting was done. An Agilent 2100 Bioanalyzer and agarose gel were used to check RNA quality, while a NanoDrop 2000 measured RNA concentration. The sample also formed part of further work on T cells in Graves' hyperthyroidism and ophthalmopathy. Reported in the second study: Graves' hyperthyroidism was defined as stable when no progression to ophthalmopathy occurred over 18 months of follow-up. Hyperthyroidism patients were aged 18 to 65 years and newly diagnosed, with disease duration of less than 2 months. The study excluded patients with uncontrolled infections, other autoimmune diseases, pregnancy or lactation. Diagnoses relied on clinical symptoms, serum thyroxine and TRAb, thyroid ultrasound and orbital computed tomography. For the first round of RT-PCR on the TCR CDR3, the HTBI primer set was used together with the Qiagen OneStep RT-PCR kit. Blood samples also contained most of the expanded thyroid clonotypes (frequency above 0.001), which suggests that blood repertoires may reflect thyroid immune responses. Ophthalmopathy was separated from stable hyperthyroidism by a 13 V-J signature model, with about 88% sensitivity and approximately 81% specificity obtained in cross-validation and 80%/75% obtained in testing. In validation, the model predicted progression to ophthalmopathy with approximately 69% sensitivity and about 73% specificity, a median of about 6 months before onset. To identify distinguishing TCR V-J signatures, a discovery cohort of around 98 patients was used, comprising 43 with Graves' ophthalmopathy and around 57 with stable Graves' hyperthyroidism. Prospective prediction of ophthalmopathy was tested in an independent validation cohort consisting of some 18 hyperthyroidism patients and 15 to 17 patients who later progressed to ophthalmopathy. The roughly 94 discovery patients were randomly divided into training and test sets at a 7:3 ratio. In addition, the study compared T-cell repertoires in thyroid tissue and in blood from six Graves' hyperthyroidism patients. Once sampling was done, hyperthyroidism patients were given methimazole at a starting dose of 30 mg daily, whereas ophthalmopathy patients were given high-dose intravenous methylprednisolone. The libraries were constructed in a second round of multiplex PCR and then size-selected and purified. Sequencing of the libraries was done on an Illumina HiSeq2000 using paired-end 100 bp reads. SOAPnuke was used to process the raw data, throwing out any read that contained adapters or uncalled bases, had a mean Phred below 15, or lacked an exact constant-primer or identifier match. High-quality paired reads were merged with COPE v1.2.5, and unique nucleotide sequences were defined as clonotypes. Clonotypes were aligned to IMGT TRBV, TRBD and TRBJ reference segments using MiTCR v1.1. Analysis was restricted to V-J combinations with a frequency above 0.0001, which covered roughly 99% of repertoires. A TCS score was defined as the ratio between F50 (clonal expansion) and ExV (chaos), using BLOSUM62-based TCRdist between CDR3 peptides within each V-J. Welch's t-statistics and random forest reduced 500 to 550 V-J features to some 14, which were used in a naive Bayes classifier (R e1071). Sample size was not statistically predetermined, and blinding of investigators to group allocation was not performed. According to the paper, TCR Vbeta CDR3 sequencing was carried out on more than 120 peripheral blood samples, which came from more than 40 ophthalmopathy, under 85 hyperthyroidism and roughly 17 progressor patients.

Source: peripheral blood mononuclear cells (PBMCs), taken at new diagnosis, from a patient treated with antithyroid drugs. The source is a woman between 40 and 65 years old with Graves disease. Donor details come from another sample of the same person, matched by shared clones.

The CDR3 reads as follows: CASSGAGEISDTQYF. In nucleotide form, the sequence is TGTGCCAGCAGTGGAGCGGGGGAGATCTCAGATACGCAGTATTTT. Recombination joined TRBV2 with TRBJ2-3, with TRBD2 identical over 8 junction bases. The germline V end is reduced by 4 bases and the J end by 4 bases; junction bases left unmatched: 7. Taken from cysteine to phenylalanine, the CDR3 has 15 residues. Solely the CDR3 DNA is kept, with 45 bases framed from the first base. The germline V gene yields SNHLY for CDR1 and FYNNEI for CDR2.